Listed here are 30 T cell receptor beta chains from one sample, sequenced in a study of T-cell reconstitution after alpha-beta-depleted transplantation in children. This sample's TCRbeta library carried unique molecular identifier barcodes. TCRdb analysed the PCR reads with MiXCR anew, one entry per CDR3 protein. The sample comprises around 600,000 distinct CDR3 sequences, roughly 17% of which are singletons, and under 1.2% rests with the top ten. This material consisted of PBMCs from the stem cell graft donor, taken from the stem cell graft. The receptor set was obtained from a human donor who donated a stem cell graft to a child with acute myeloid leukemia.

The sample holds many counts of this clonotype. The chain joins TRBV5-6 to TRBJ1-1; D gene unclear. Germline V gene data show CDR1 as SGHDT and CDR2 as YYEEEE. The V and J ends lost 0 bases and 1 base respectively, with 10 bases between them. The CDR3 runs 15 residues. CDR3 region: CASSLVWTTNTEAFF. The CDR3 DNA reads as TGTGCCAGCAGCTTGGTGTGGACGACGAACACTGAAGCTTTCTTT.

The chain carries TRBV27 and TRBJ1-2; D is uncertain. CDR3 length: 15 amino acids. CDR1 MNHEY and CDR2 SMNVEV come from the germline V gene (reference sequence). The V gene lost 2 bases and the J gene lost 0 bases, with 10 bases spanning the gap. CDR3 sequence reads: CASSLRAASNYGYTF. CDR3 DNA sequence: TGTGCCAGCAGTTTAAGGGCAGCTTCTAACTATGGCTACACCTTC.

This clonotype was detected ten times or more. The rearrangement joins TRBV12-3 or TRBV12-4 to TRBJ1-6; 11 nucleotides line up with TRBD1. The CDR3 totals 14 residues. With V trimmed by 5 bases and J by 9 bases, 3 bases remained unmatched. DNA for the CDR3: TGTGCCAGCAGTCAAGGACAGGGGGCTTCACCCCTCCACTTT. Its translation is CASSQGQGASPLHF.

The chain carries TRBV5-1 and TRBJ2-2; 10 bases line up with TRBD1. J lost 2 bases, V lost 2 bases, and 6 bases had no gene match. Per the germline V gene, CDR1 is SGHRS and CDR2 is YFSETQ. CDR3 length equals 17 residues. The CDR3 reads CASSFLGDRGNTGELFF. CDR3 bases: TGCGCCAGCAGCTTTCTTGGGGACAGGGGAAACACCGGGGAGCTGTTTTTT.

This clonotype was seen repeatedly, ten times or more. This chain uses TRBV10-1 with TRBJ2-7; the D gene is possibly TRBD2 (6 bases). The CDR3 loop spans 11 amino acids. V gave up 4 bases and J gave up 6 bases, with 7 bases separating them. Germline CDR1 and CDR2: WNHNN and SYGVQD (reference sequence). The CDR3 is CASSAGGEQYV. The CDR3 DNA reads as TGCGCCAGCAGTGCCGGGGGCGAGCAGTACGTC.

The chain uses TRBV5-1 and TRBJ1-4; D is possibly TRBD1 (5 bases). V shed 0 bases and J shed 7 bases, with 13 bases lying between them. The CDR3 is made up of 15 amino acids. Germline V lookup: CDR1 SGHRS, CDR2 YFSETQ. CDR3 sequence (DNA): TGCGCCAGCAGCTTGGCCGACAGCCATGGTGAAAAACTGTTTTTT. Amino acids: CASSLADSHGEKLFF.

This clonotype was recorded a few times. The CDR3 here is CSARDWGGSRSTDTQYF. In nucleotides, the CDR3 is TGCAGTGCTAGAGACTGGGGGGGATCCAGGAGCACAGATACGCAGTATTTT. V usage is TRBV20-1 and J usage is TRBJ2-3; 7 bases are a match to TRBD2. This CDR3 spans 17 amino acids. From germline, CDR1 is DFQATT and CDR2 SNEGSKA (reference sequence). V dropped 0 bases and J dropped 0; count of bases not matched to a gene: 9.

In its sample, this clonotype was seen a few times. The V gene is TRBV24-1, the J gene TRBJ2-3; D unresolved. Deletions cut 1 base from V and 6 bases from J, with 7 bases between. CDR1 is KGHDR and CDR2 is SFDVKD in the germline V gene. The CDR3 spans 13 residues. This chain's CDR3 is CATSDLKRDTQYF. The CDR3 DNA follows: TGTGCCACCAGTGATTTAAAGAGGGATACGCAGTATTTT.

The sample holds a few counts of this clonotype. V gene TRBV29-1 combines with J gene TRBJ2-3, with D unresolved. CDR3 length equals 12 residues. Trimming took off 3 bases at V and 1 base at J, with 5 bases between the two ends. The germline gives CDR1 SQVTM, CDR2 ANQGSEA. The CDR3 reads CSVEKGTDTQYF. The CDR3 bases are TGCAGCGTTGAGAAAGGCACAGATACGCAGTATTTT.

The chain joins TRBV28 to TRBJ2-5; 7 bases are shared with TRBD1. J lost 1 base, V lost 6 bases, and 11 bases had no gene match. The CDR3 spans 16 residues. In germline, CDR1 is MDHEN, CDR2 SYDVKM. As DNA, the CDR3 is TGTGCCAGCAGATCCCGAACAGGGGCCACCCAAGAGACCCAGTACTTC. It specifies CASRSRTGATQETQYF.

This clonotype occurred many times. This chain's CDR3 is CSVGIGGNTEAFF. Written as DNA, the CDR3 is TGCAGCGTGGGGATCGGGGGGAACACTGAAGCTTTCTTT. This chain links TRBV29-1 with TRBJ1-1, with D maybe TRBD1 (5 bases). V lost 6 bases and J 1 base, leaving 12 bases between the germline ends. The CDR3 has 13 residues. The V gene's germline CDR1 is SQVTM and CDR2 ANQGSEA.

This clonotype was detected a few times. This chain connects TRBV20-1 to TRBJ2-3; 15 bases match TRBD2. The ends lost 6 bases at V and 0 bases at J; junction bases unmatched: 10. This CDR3 is 18 amino acids long. The germline gives CDR1 DFQATT, CDR2 SNEGSKA (reference sequence). Written as DNA, the CDR3 is TGCAGTGCCCGGACTAGCGGGGGGGTAGACGAAAGCACAGATACGCAGTATTTT. Translating gives CSARTSGGVDESTDTQYF.

The CDR3 coding sequence is TGTGCCAGCAGCTCCCGGACAGGGTTGGACGGGGAGCTGTTTTTT. Its translation: CASSSRTGLDGELFF. The V and J genes are TRBV5-5 and TRBJ2-2; TRBD1 agrees at 8 bases. CDR1 and CDR2 (germline): SGHKS, YYEKEE (reference sequence). The CDR3 consists of 15 residues. The V and J ends lost 3 bases and 7 bases, in that order; junction bases with no gene match: 8.

This clonotype was counted only a few times. CDR3 residues: CASSSGQGAGYEQYF. DNA of the CDR3: TGCGCCAGCAGTTCTGGACAGGGGGCAGGGTACGAGCAGTACTTC. This chain joins TRBV5-1 and TRBJ2-7; TRBD1 matches 11 bases. The CDR3 consists of 15 residues. V was pared by 5 bases and J by 4 bases, with 8 bases of the junction left unmatched. Germline lookup yields CDR1 SGHRS and CDR2 YFSETQ.

This clonotype was recorded many times. The chain employs TRBV12-3 or TRBV12-4 and TRBJ2-1; 8 bases are shared with TRBD2. The CDR3 has 14 residues. With V trimmed by 6 bases and J by 5 bases, 6 bases remained unmatched. CDR3 residues: CASSTSGDDNEQFF. The CDR3 coding sequence is TGTGCCAGCAGCACTAGCGGAGACGACAATGAGCAGTTCTTC.

This clonotype was recorded many times. V gene TRBV29-1 combines with J gene TRBJ2-3; 7 positions match TRBD1. CDR1 and CDR2 (germline): SQVTM, ANQGSEA. Germline trimming cut 1 base from V and 0 bases from J; bases unmatched to any gene: 10. The CDR3 has 17 amino acids. This chain's CDR3 is CSVEAEGTATSTDTQYF. CDR3 nucleotide sequence: TGCAGCGTTGAAGCCGAAGGGACAGCCACTAGCACAGATACGCAGTATTTT.

The table lists this clonotype with a few counts. This chain links TRBV7-8 with TRBJ2-7; 9 positions agree with TRBD1. The germline gives CDR1 SGHVS, CDR2 FQNEAQ. Trimming at V came to 5 bases and at J to 4 bases, leaving 9 bases not matched to a gene. This CDR3 contains 15 residues. CDR3 coding DNA: TGTGCCAGCAGCCCGGACAGGGGAGGTCGGTACGAGCAGTACGTC. Amino acids: CASSPDRGGRYEQYV.

This clonotype has a handful of counts. The chain carries TRBV9 and TRBJ2-3, with D tentatively TRBD1 (6 bases). V was shortened by 4 bases and J by 0 bases, with 15 bases between the two germline ends. Germline V lookup: CDR1 SGDLS, CDR2 YYNGEE. CDR3 length: 16 amino acids. CDR3 region: CASSTWTASSTDTQYF. Here the CDR3 DNA reads TGTGCCAGCAGCACCTGGACAGCCTCTAGCACAGATACGCAGTATTTT.

The J gene is TRBJ2-3, the V gene TRBV5-6, with D maybe TRBD2 (5 bases). The CDR3 runs to 14 residues. Germline V gene sequence: CDR1 SGHDT, CDR2 YYEEEE. V lost 0 bases and J lost 4, with 9 bases in between. CDR3 sequence: CASSLEEGPDTQYF. Written as DNA, the CDR3 is TGTGCCAGCAGCTTGGAAGAGGGCCCAGATACGCAGTATTTT.

This clonotype was picked up many times. The V call is TRBV29-1, the J call TRBJ1-6; 8 nucleotides line up with TRBD1. The junction had 7 bases not matched to a gene; V was cut back by 5 bases and J by 7 bases. This CDR3 contains 14 residues. Germline loops: CDR1 SQVTM, CDR2 ANQGSEA. The CDR3 loop reads CSVREGQGNSPLHF. Here the CDR3 DNA reads TGCAGCGTTAGGGAAGGACAGGGAAATTCACCCCTCCACTTT.

The rearrangement links TRBV20-1 to TRBJ2-1, with TRBD2 matching 8 bases. CDR3 length: 14 residues. Germline lookup yields CDR1 DFQATT and CDR2 SNEGSKA (reference sequence). Trimming at V came to 2 bases and at J to 4 bases, leaving 4 bases not matched to a gene. CDR3 coding DNA: TGCAGTGCTAGATACAGCGGGGGATACAATGAGCAGTTCTTC. Encoded protein: CSARYSGGYNEQFF.

In this sample, this clonotype turned up many times. The genes are TRBV12-3 or TRBV12-4 and TRBJ2-5, with unresolved D. The CDR3 runs 11 residues. Trimming cost V 7 bases and J 4 bases, with 7 bases left between them. CDR3 DNA sequence: TGTGCCAGCACCCTGGGAGAGACCCAGTACTTC. Its translation: CASTLGETQYF.

The chain carries TRBV7-3 and TRBJ2-2; 15 positions agree with TRBD2. The V and J ends lost 5 bases and 4 bases, in that order; junction bases with no gene match: 2. The CDR3 length is 16 residues. CDR1 is SGHTA, CDR2 FQGTGA, per germline. The CDR3 reads CASSRGLAGGTGELFF. CDR3 bases: TGTGCCAGCAGCAGGGGACTAGCGGGGGGCACCGGGGAGCTGTTTTTT.

This clonotype has a count of ten or more. The junction departs from germline at one end; a sequencing error may be responsible. The V call is TRBV20-1, the J call TRBJ2-2; 11 bases fit TRBD2. This CDR3 has 15 amino acids. Looked up from germline, CDR1 is DFQATT and CDR2 is SNEGSKA (reference sequence). In nucleotides, the CDR3 is TGTGGGACTAGCGGAGCGATCGCGAACACCGGGGAGCTGTTTTTT. Its translation is CGTSGAIANTGELFF.

The chain carries TRBV5-1 and TRBJ2-7, with TRBD1 as a possible D gene (6 bases). The germline V and J ends were trimmed by 0 bases and 1 base, with 14 bases remaining between them. The CDR3 loop spans 16 amino acids. Germline V lookup: CDR1 SGHRS, CDR2 YFSETQ. The DNA for the CDR3 is TGCGCCAGCAGCTTGGAGGCGATAGACAGGTCCTACGAGCAGTACGTC. Its translation is CASSLEAIDRSYEQYV.

A note on this clonotype: The junction departs from germline at one end; a sequencing error may be responsible. V gene TRBV20-1 combines with J gene TRBJ2-5, with D perhaps matching TRBD2 (5 bases). This CDR3 comprises 16 residues. Germline lookup yields CDR1 DFQATT and CDR2 SNEGSKA (reference sequence). The CDR3 protein is CCARASGGLLIETQYF. DNA for the CDR3: TGCTGTGCTAGAGCTTCGGGCGGGCTGCTAATAGAGACCCAGTACTTC.

In its sample, this clonotype was seen a few times. A much larger clonotype is one base distant, so this may be a read error. The V and J genes are TRBV20-1 and TRBJ2-2; 7 bases are shared with TRBD1. Germline trimming cut 3 bases from V and 2 bases from J; bases unmatched to any gene: 3. The germline V gene has CDR1 DFQATT and CDR2 SNEGSKA (reference sequence). The CDR3 consists of 14 residues. Here the CDR3 reads CSASGQVNTGELFF. In nucleotides, the CDR3 is TGCAGTGCTAGTGGACAGGTTAACACCGGGGAGCTGTTTTTT.

Ten or more counts support this clonotype. This chain uses TRBV4-3 with TRBJ1-2; tentative D call: TRBD1 (5 bases). The germline V gene encodes CDR1 LGHNA and CDR2 YSLEER. The CDR3 extends over 15 amino acids. V was clipped by 0 bases and J by 4 bases, with 12 bases between them. This CDR3 reads CASSQDNQGGYGYTF. DNA for the CDR3: TGCGCCAGCAGCCAAGATAACCAGGGAGGCTATGGCTACACCTTC.

CDR3 in amino acids: CASSLAPGLYYGYTF. Here the CDR3 DNA reads TGTGCCAGCAGCTTAGCCCCGGGACTCTACTATGGCTACACCTTC. The chain carries TRBV7-9 and TRBJ1-2; tentative D call: TRBD1 (5 bases). The CDR3 spans 15 residues. V was pared by 0 bases and J by 3 bases, with 11 bases between. Germline V gives CDR1 SEHNR, CDR2 FQNEAQ (reference sequence).

The table lists this clonotype with many counts. The chain employs TRBV20-1 and TRBJ1-1, with D uncertain. Germline V gene sequence: CDR1 DFQATT, CDR2 SNEGSKA (reference sequence). The germline V and J ends were trimmed by 7 bases and 2 bases, with 8 bases remaining between them. CDR3 length: 11 amino acids. CDR3 protein: CSVQSNTEAFF. In DNA, the CDR3 is TGCAGTGTCCAGAGTAACACTGAAGCTTTCTTT.